This T cell receptor beta chain stems from a study of early T cells in non-severe SARS-CoV-2 infection. This clonotype was counted a few times. TCRdb recomputed calls from the 5' RACE reads with MiXCR, one row per CDR3 protein. The sample holds approximately 80,000 distinct CDR3 sequences, roughly 12% seen once. This CDR3 spans 14 amino acids. V was pared by 4 bases and J by 2 bases, with 5 bases of the junction left unmatched. CDR1 and CDR2 (germline): LNHDA, SQIVND (reference sequence). J is TRBJ2-7 and V is TRBV19; 7 bases fit TRBD2. The origin of this receptor is an adult who was a healthcare worker with PCR-confirmed SARS-CoV-2 infection or an uninfected control (not recorded which). Sequencing was performed on whole blood, taken at baseline. For the CDR3, the DNA is TGTGCCAGTAGTACGGGACTAAACACCTACGAGCAGTACTTC. It encodes CASSTGLNTYEQYF.